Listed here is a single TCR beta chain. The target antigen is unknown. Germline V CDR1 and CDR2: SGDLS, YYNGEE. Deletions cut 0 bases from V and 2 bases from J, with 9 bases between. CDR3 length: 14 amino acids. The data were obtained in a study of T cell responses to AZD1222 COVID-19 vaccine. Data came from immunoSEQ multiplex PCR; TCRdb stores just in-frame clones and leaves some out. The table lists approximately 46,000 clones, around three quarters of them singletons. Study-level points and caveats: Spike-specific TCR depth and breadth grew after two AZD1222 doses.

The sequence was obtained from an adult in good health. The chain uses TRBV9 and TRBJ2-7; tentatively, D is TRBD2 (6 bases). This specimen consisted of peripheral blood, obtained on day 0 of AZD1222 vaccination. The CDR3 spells CASSVGLEPYEQYF. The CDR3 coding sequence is TGTGCCAGCAGCGTAGGACTAGAACCCTACGAGCAGTACTTC.